Sequencing of this T cell receptor beta chain was carried out in a study of T cells in localized non-small cell lung cancer. Turning to this clone: The antigen is undetermined.

Findings and caveats of the study: Appearance in adjacent lung was seen for a median 57 of the top 100 tumor clones.

Here immunoSEQ multiplex PCR was the method, and the copy in TCRdb shows in-frame clones only, minus some. Here the sample spans almost 35,000 clones, 93% being singletons. V was pared by 5 bases and J by 0 bases, with 11 bases between. The CDR3 covers 15 residues. Germline V gene lookup returns CDR1 SGHTA and CDR2 FQGTGA. The sequenced sample was peripheral blood, obtained before any cancer treatment. This sequence originates from a female donor older than 55 with stage I lung adenocarcinoma. V is TRBV7-3 and J is TRBJ1-3, with no clear D. CDR3 coding DNA: TGTGCCAGCAGCACCCGACGGAGCTCTGGAAACACCATATATTTT. It codes for CASSTRRSSGNTIYF.